This TCR beta chain was sequenced in a study of molecular identifiers for immune sequencing clone quantification. This clonotype was detected a few times. The antigen remains unidentified. Germline-derived CDR1 and CDR2 are MNHEY and SVGEGT. The CDR3 sequence is 14 residues long. Trimming took off 4 bases at V and 4 bases at J, with 13 bases between the two ends. In TCRdb, the PCR reads were re-called with MiXCR into one record per CDR3 protein. The sample yields some 41,000 distinct CDR3 sequences, roughly 20% seen once. Study-wide results and limits: Clones carrying above 20 RNA copies accounted for over 97% of effector molecules, under 1% in naive cells. Clone sizes could be underestimated for highly expanded clones when identical TCR molecules share a barcode.

The sequenced sample consisted of naive CD8+ T cells from blood, with Jurkat cell RNA spiked in. Subset here: FACS-sorted CD8+CD4-CCR7+CD45RA+ naive T cells. The clonotype was recovered from a human donor in good health. Some libraries in this study had Jurkat cell RNA spiked in. The genes are TRBV6-2 or TRBV6-3 and TRBJ1-2, with D possibly being TRBD1 (6 bases). The CDR3 loop reads CASSSKTTGYGYTF. Written as DNA, the CDR3 is TGTGCCAGCAGTTCCAAAACGACAGGCTATGGCTACACCTTC.